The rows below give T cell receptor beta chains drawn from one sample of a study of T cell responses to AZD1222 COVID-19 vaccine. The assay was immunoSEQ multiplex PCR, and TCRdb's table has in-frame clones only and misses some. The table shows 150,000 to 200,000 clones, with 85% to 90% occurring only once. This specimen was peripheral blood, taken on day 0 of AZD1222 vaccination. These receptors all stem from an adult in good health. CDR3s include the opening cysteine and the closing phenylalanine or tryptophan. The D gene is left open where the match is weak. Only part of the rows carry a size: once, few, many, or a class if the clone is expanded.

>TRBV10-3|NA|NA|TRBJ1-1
TGTGCCTCGAAGGGGAACACTGAAGCTTTCTTT
CASKGNTEAFF
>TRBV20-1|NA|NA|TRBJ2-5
TGCAGTGCTAGAGAGAGCCAGACCCAGTACTTC
CSARESQTQYF
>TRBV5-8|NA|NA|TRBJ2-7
TGTGCCAGCAGACCCTGGGACTACGAGCAGTACTTC
CASRPWDYEQYF
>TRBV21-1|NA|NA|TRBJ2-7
TGTGCCAGCAGCAAGGGAGGACAGGGAACCTACGAGCAGTACTTC
CASSKGGQGTYEQYF
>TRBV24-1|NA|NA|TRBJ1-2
TGTGCCACCAGTGACTCTGGGTCAGGTAACTATGGCTACACCTTC
CATSDSGSGNYGYTF
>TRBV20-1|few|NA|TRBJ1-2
TGCAGTGCTAGTGATGTAGAGGGCTGGAATGGCTACACCTTC
CSASDVEGWNGYTF
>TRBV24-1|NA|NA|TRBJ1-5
TGTGCCACCAGTGTTTCCAACGGGGCCCAGCATTTT
CATSVSNGAQHF
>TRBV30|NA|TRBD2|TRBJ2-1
TGTGCCTTCGGACTAGCGGGAGGGTTCAATGAGCAGTTCTTC
CAFGLAGGFNEQFF
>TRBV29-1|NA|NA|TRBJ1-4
TGCAGCGCCCAGGGTACTAATGAAAAACTGTTTTTT
CSAQGTNEKLFF
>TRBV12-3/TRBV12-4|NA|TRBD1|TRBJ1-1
TGTGCCAGTAGTAGGACAGGGAACACTGAAGCTTTCTTT
CASSRTGNTEAFF
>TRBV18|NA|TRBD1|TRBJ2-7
TGTGCCAGCTCATCAGAACAGGGGGCCCGCTCCTACGAGCAGTACTTC
CASSSEQGARSYEQYF
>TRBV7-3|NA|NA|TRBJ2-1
TGTGCCAGCAGCTTAAATCATCTTAATGGTCGCAATGAGCAGTTCTTC
CASSLNHLNGRNEQFF
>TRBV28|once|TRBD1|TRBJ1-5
TGTGCCAGCAGTTACGGGACAGGGAGCAATCAGCCCCAGCATTTT
CASSYGTGSNQPQHF
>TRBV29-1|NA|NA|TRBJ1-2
TGCAGCGTTGAAGTTGGTGACAGTAACTATGGCTACACCTTC
CSVEVGDSNYGYTF
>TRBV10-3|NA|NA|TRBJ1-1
TGTGCCATCGCCCAGGGGCGGGTGGGCACTGAAGCTTTCTTT
CAIAQGRVGTEAFF
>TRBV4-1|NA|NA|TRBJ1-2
TGCGCCAGCAGCCATCCCGGACAGAGTTGGGACCCAAAAAACTATGGCTACACCTTC
CASSHPGQSWDPKNYGYTF
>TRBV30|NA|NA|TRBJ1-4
TGTGCCTGGAGTGGGGTAGAGGGTAGGCGAAAACTGTTTTTT
CAWSGVEGRRKLFF
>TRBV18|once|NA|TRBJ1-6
TGTGCCAGCTCACCAGACCAGGGGAATTCACCCCTCCACTTT
CASSPDQGNSPLHF
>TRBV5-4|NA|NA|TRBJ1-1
TGTGCCAGTTCTTCCGGTCACATGGGGAACACTGAAGCTTTCTTT
CASSSGHMGNTEAFF
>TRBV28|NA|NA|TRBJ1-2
TGTGCCAGCAGCCCCCCTGGACCGGATCTTTATGGCTACACCTTC
CASSPPGPDLYGYTF
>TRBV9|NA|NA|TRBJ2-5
TGTGCCAGCAGCGTAGTGGGGAAAGAGACCCAGTACTTC
CASSVVGKETQYF
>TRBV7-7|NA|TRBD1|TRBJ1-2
TGTGCTAGCAGCTTAGGGTTGACCGGGACAGGTGAAGCCTATGGCTACACCTTC
CASSLGLTGTGEAYGYTF
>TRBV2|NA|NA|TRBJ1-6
TGTGCCAGCAGTGCCCTCCCGTATAATTCACCCCTCCACTTT
CASSALPYNSPLHF
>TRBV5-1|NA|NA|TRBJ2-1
TGCGCCAGCAGCGAGTCAGCCAGGCTGGATGAGCAGTTCTTC
CASSESARLDEQFF
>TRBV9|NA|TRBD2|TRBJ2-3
TGTGCCAGCAGCGTAGATGCTAGCGGGGGGAAATTGGATACGCAGTATTTT
CASSVDASGGKLDTQYF
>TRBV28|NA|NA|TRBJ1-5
TGTGCCAGCCACCCTCCGGGAGCACGATCCCCTAATAGCAATCAGCCCCAGCATTTT
CASHPPGARSPNSNQPQHF
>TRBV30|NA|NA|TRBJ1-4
TGTGCCTGGAGCTGGGGGACTACTAATGAAAAACTGTTTTTT
CAWSWGTTNEKLFF
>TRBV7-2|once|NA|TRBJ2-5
TGTGCCAGCAGCTTAAGGGTGGCGGAAGCGTACCAAGAGACCCAGTACTTC
CASSLRVAEAYQETQYF
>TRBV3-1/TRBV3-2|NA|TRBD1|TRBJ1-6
TGTGCCAGCAGCCCGACAGGGGGGTCTTCACCCCTCCACTTT
CASSPTGGSSPLHF
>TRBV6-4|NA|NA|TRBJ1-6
TGTGCCAGCAGGCCTGAAGGGGGAAATTCACCCCTCCACTTT
CASRPEGGNSPLHF
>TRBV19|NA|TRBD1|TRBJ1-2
TGTGCCAGTAGTCGGACAGGGGCAGGGGGCTACACCTTC
CASSRTGAGGYTF
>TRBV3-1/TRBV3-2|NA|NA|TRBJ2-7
TGTGCCAGCAGCCAACAGTACGAGCAGTACTTC
CASSQQYEQYF
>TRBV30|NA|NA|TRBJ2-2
TGTGCCTGGGCTCCGGGGGGCCTGAGGACCGGGGAGCTGTTTTTT
CAWAPGGLRTGELFF
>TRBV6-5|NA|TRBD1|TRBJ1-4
TGTGCCATAGGACAGGGGGCGATGGCTAATGAAAAACTGTTTTTT
CAIGQGAMANEKLFF
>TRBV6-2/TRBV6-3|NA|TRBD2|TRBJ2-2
TGTGCCAGCAGTTCGCCGGGACTAGCGGGGGGCCGGGTATCCGGGGAGCTGTTTTTT
CASSSPGLAGGRVSGELFF
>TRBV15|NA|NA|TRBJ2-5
TGTGCCACCAGCAGAGATAACCGCCAAGAGACCCAGTACTTC
CATSRDNRQETQYF
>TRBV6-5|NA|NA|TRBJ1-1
TGTGCCAGCTACCTCAGGGGCAGTTACACTGAAGCTTTCTTT
CASYLRGSYTEAFF
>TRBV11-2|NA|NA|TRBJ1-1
TGTGCCAGCAGCTCCCGAATTGACAGCCTCAAATCCACTGAAGCTTTCTTT
CASSSRIDSLKSTEAFF
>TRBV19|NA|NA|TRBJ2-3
TGTGCCAGTAGTCCAAGCCAGAAAACGCAGTATTTT
CASSPSQKTQYF
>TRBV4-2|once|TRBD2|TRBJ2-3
TGTGCCAGCAGCCTTACCGGGACTAGCGGGAGGGGGCCCACAGATACGCAGTATTTT
CASSLTGTSGRGPTDTQYF
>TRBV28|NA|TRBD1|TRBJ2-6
TGTGCCAGCAGTCCCCAGGGGGCTGGGGCCAACGTCCTGACTTTC
CASSPQGAGANVLTF
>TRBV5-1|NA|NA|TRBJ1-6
TGCGCCAGCAGCCAACATGATAATTCACCCCTCCACTTT
CASSQHDNSPLHF
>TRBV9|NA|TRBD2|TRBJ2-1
TGTGCCAGCAGCCCAAGAGGGACTAGCGGGGAAAATGAGCAGTTCTTC
CASSPRGTSGENEQFF
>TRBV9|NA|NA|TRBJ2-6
TGTGCCAGCAGCGCACTTTCCTCTGGGGCCAACGTCCTGACTTTC
CASSALSSGANVLTF
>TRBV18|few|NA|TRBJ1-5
TGTGCCAGCTCACGACAGGAGGATCAGCCCCAGCATTTT
CASSRQEDQPQHF
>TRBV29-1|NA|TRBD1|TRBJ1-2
TGCAGCGTTACAGGGGGCTTCGGCTACACCTTC
CSVTGGFGYTF
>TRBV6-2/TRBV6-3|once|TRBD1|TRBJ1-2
TGTGCCAGCAGTTACCTCGGCGGACAGGGCAATATGAACTATGGCTACACCTTC
CASSYLGGQGNMNYGYTF
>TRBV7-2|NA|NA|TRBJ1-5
TGTGCCAGCAGCCCGTGGACAGAGAGCAATCAGCCCCAGCATTTT
CASSPWTESNQPQHF
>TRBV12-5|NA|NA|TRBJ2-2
TGTGCTAGTGCCCTGTTGGCAGGGGTCAACACCGGGGAGCTGTTTTTT
CASALLAGVNTGELFF
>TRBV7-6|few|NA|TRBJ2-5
TGTGCCAGCAGCTTAGGTTCCGGGGGCGGGCGCGAGACCCAGTACTTC
CASSLGSGGGRETQYF
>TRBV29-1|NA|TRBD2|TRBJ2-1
TGCAGCGCCGCCTATAGCGGGGGGCCAAGGAATGAGCAGTTCTTC
CSAAYSGGPRNEQFF
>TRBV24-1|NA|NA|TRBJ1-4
TGTGCCACCTCAGCCGGAGGAAAACTGTTTTTT
CATSAGGKLFF
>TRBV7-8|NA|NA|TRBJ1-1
TGTGCCAGCAGTCTTACGGGCTTCATGAACACTGAAGCTTTCTTT
CASSLTGFMNTEAFF